Below are 29 T cell receptor beta chains sequenced from a single sample in a study of shared clonotypes between healthy human individuals. Profiling relied on immunoSEQ multiplex PCR, and the TCRdb table lists in-frame clones only, not all of them. Here the sample spans some 500,000 clones, about 95% being singletons. Sequenced: naive CD4+ T cells sorted from blood. Subset specified: CD45RA+ positively selected. The receptors were sampled from a woman aged 30 to 39 in good health.

The chain recombines TRBV7-9 with TRBJ1-3; 10 bases are shared with TRBD1. The CDR3 loop spans 18 amino acids. Germline trimming cut 5 bases from V and 2 bases from J; bases unmatched to any gene: 12. The germline V gene has CDR1 SEHNR and CDR2 FQNEAQ (reference sequence). Written as DNA, the CDR3 is TGTGCCAGCAGCGAGGGACAGGGGTCCTTCTTAGCTGGAAACACCATATATTTT. Encoded protein: CASSEGQGSFLAGNTIYF.

V usage is TRBV18 and J usage is TRBJ2-1, with 10 bases that match TRBD2. Germline values: CDR1 KGHSH, CDR2 LQKENI. The CDR3 runs to 14 residues. V lost 6 bases to trimming and J lost 7 bases; unmatched junction nucleotides: 6. The CDR3, as DNA: TGTGCCAGCTCTCCGGAGCGGGGGGGGAATGAGCAGTTCTTC. Translation: CASSPERGGNEQFF.

The rearrangement links TRBV2 to TRBJ1-5; unclear D gene. Trimming removed 7 bases from V and 7 bases from J, with 14 bases in between. CDR1 SNHLY and CDR2 FYNNEI come from the germline V gene. There are 13 residues in the CDR3. The CDR3 nucleotides are TGTGCCAGCACGGGCGGGTTCTACCAGCCCCAGCATTTT. Translated, it gives CASTGGFYQPQHF.

V gene TRBV5-6 combines with J gene TRBJ1-1; TRBD1 agrees at 8 bases. V lost 9 bases, J lost 4 bases, and 8 bases stayed unmatched. CDR3 length: 13 amino acids. In germline, CDR1 is SGHDT, CDR2 YYEEEE. CDR3 coding DNA: TGTGCCACTTCGACAGGGGCTGTCACTGAAGCTTTCTTT. This gives the protein CATSTGAVTEAFF.

V is TRBV11-2 and J is TRBJ2-5; no clear D gene. Between the trimmed V and J ends, which lost 5 bases and 1 base, there was a span of 17 bases. Germline assignment: CDR1 SGHAT and CDR2 FQNNGV. The CDR3 is 16 amino acids. The CDR3 region has the DNA TGTGCCAGCAGCGACCTCTCCCTTATACCCCAAGAGACCCAGTACTTC. This encodes CASSDLSLIPQETQYF. Filled out from reference TRBV11-2 and TRBJ2-5, the complete variable domain reads EAGVAQSPRYKIIEKRQSVAFWCNPISGHATLYWYQQILGQGPKLLIQFQNNGVVDDSQLPKDRFSAERLKGVDSTLKIQPAKLEDSAVYLCASSDLSLIPQETQYFGPGTRLLVL.

V is TRBV2 and J is TRBJ2-3; 7 bases match TRBD2. Trimming cost V 6 bases and J 4 bases; bases outside gene matches: 10. CDR3 length: 15 amino acids. Germline loops: CDR1 SNHLY, CDR2 FYNNEI. CDR3 in amino acids: CASREAGVSADTQYF. For the CDR3, the DNA is TGTGCCAGCAGGGAGGCGGGAGTGTCCGCAGATACGCAGTATTTT.

For this clone: At one end the junction does not follow the germline gene, possibly because of a read error. The chain is built from TRBV20-1 and TRBJ2-5; TRBD2 matches at 7 bases. The V gene's germline CDR1 is DFQATT and CDR2 SNEGSKA (reference sequence). This CDR3 contains 11 residues. The DNA of the CDR3 is TGCAGTGCTAGTAAGGGAAGCGGGAAGCACTTC. Translated: CSASKGSGKHF.

The chain is built from TRBV13 and TRBJ2-3; D ambiguous. Trimming took off 4 bases at V and 0 bases at J, with 11 bases between the two ends. CDR3 length equals 15 residues. Germline assignment: CDR1 PRHDT and CDR2 FYEKMQ (reference sequence). The CDR3 loop reads CASSSRPTSTDTQYF. The CDR3 DNA is TGTGCCAGCAGCTCCAGGCCAACTAGCACAGATACGCAGTATTTT. Full variable domain (missing parts from reference TRBV13 and TRBJ2-3): AAGVIQSPRHLIKEKRETATLKCYPIPRHDTVYWYQQGPGQDPQFLISFYEKMQSDKGSIPDRFSAQQFSDYHSELNMSSLELGDSALYFCASSSRPTSTDTQYFGPGTRLTVL.

The V gene is TRBV14, the J gene TRBJ2-3; 8 nucleotides line up with TRBD2. The V segment lost 7 bases and the J segment 0 bases; nucleotides outside the gene matches: 6. This CDR3 is built from 15 residues. The V gene's germline CDR1 is SGHDN and CDR2 FVKESK. CDR3 in DNA: TGTGCCAGCAACCTACTAGCGGCTAGCACAGATACGCAGTATTTT. This encodes CASNLLAASTDTQYF.

The DNA for the CDR3 is TGTGCCAGCAGGGGGGCAGGGTCAGGAAACACCATATATTTT. Translation: CASRGAGSGNTIYF. The V gene is TRBV7-8, the J gene TRBJ1-3; possible D gene TRBD1, 6 bases. Trimming took off 6 bases at V and 4 bases at J, with 13 bases between the two ends. Germline CDR1 is SGHVS and CDR2 is FQNEAQ. This CDR3 has 14 residues.

The chain combines TRBV5-8 with TRBJ2-5, with a tentative D call TRBD2 (6 bases). The CDR3 has 15 amino acids. The V gene's germline CDR1 is SGHTS and CDR2 YDEGEE. Deletions cut 0 bases from V and 2 bases from J, with 11 bases between. CDR3 sequence reads: CASSLGRAGQETQYF. The CDR3 DNA is TGTGCCAGCAGCTTGGGCCGGGCGGGGCAAGAGACCCAGTACTTC. The full variable domain, in which reference TRBV5-8 and TRBJ2-5 provide the parts outside the CDR3, is EAGVTQSPTHLIKTRGQQATLRCSPISGHTSVYWYQQALGLGLQFLLWYDEGEERNRGNFPPRFSGRQFPNYSSELNVNALELEDSALYLCASSLGRAGQETQYFGPGTRLLVL.

As concerns this clone: One end of the junction is discordant with germline, which a read error may explain. V gene TRBV6-1 combines with J gene TRBJ2-7; D not resolved. CDR1 and CDR2 from the germline V gene are MNHNS and SASEGT. This CDR3 spans 12 amino acids. As DNA, the CDR3 is TGTGCCATCAGTGGGCAGCGTGACGAGCAGTACTTC. Its protein product is CAISGQRDEQYF.

The chain couples TRBV7-8 to TRBJ2-5; 14 nucleotides align to TRBD2. This CDR3 region has 17 residues. Germline lookup yields CDR1 SGHVS and CDR2 FQNEAQ. Losses at the gene ends were 5 bases for V and 5 bases for J; bases not matched to a gene: 10. The CDR3 region has the DNA TGTGCCAGCAGCCCACAGACTAGCGGGAGGGGAGGTGAGACCCAGTACTTC. Its translation: CASSPQTSGRGGETQYF.

The CDR3 DNA follows: TGTGCCAGCAGCCGGGGACTAGCGGGTTACGAGCAGTACTTC. Translated: CASSRGLAGYEQYF. The chain has TRBV7-2 and TRBJ2-5; TRBD2 matches at 12 bases. The closer fit of TRBJ2-7 to the DNA end suggests the J call may be wrong. CDR3 length equals 14 residues. The germline V gene encodes CDR1 SGHTA and CDR2 FQGNSA.

This chain connects TRBV5-8 to TRBJ2-7; tentatively, D is TRBD2 (5 bases). There are 14 residues in the CDR3. Germline V gene lookup returns CDR1 SGHTS and CDR2 YDEGEE. Trimming took off 0 bases at V and 6 bases at J, with 13 bases between the two ends. CDR3 loop: CASSLGLVGSEQYF. For the CDR3, the DNA is TGTGCCAGCAGCTTGGGCCTCGTTGGGAGCGAGCAGTACTTC.

The V call is TRBV6-4, the J call TRBJ2-7; the D is unclear. The CDR3 totals 18 residues. V lost 3 bases and J 2 bases, leaving 23 bases between the germline ends. The germline CDR1 and CDR2 sequences are MRHNA and SNTAGT. The CDR3 sequence: CASSDPKGIVEFPYEQYF. The CDR3 DNA reads as TGTGCCAGCAGTGATCCCAAGGGAATCGTGGAGTTCCCCTACGAGCAGTACTTC.

This clone has a single count. This chain links TRBV28 with TRBJ1-2; the D is unclear. Trimming left V 4 bases short and J 10 bases short, with 13 bases between. CDR1 is MDHEN and CDR2 is SYDVKM in the germline V gene. The CDR3 sequence is 12 residues long. For the CDR3, the DNA is TGTGCCAGCAGTTATCGCCGGGGTCCCTACACCTTC. Its protein product is CASSYRRGPYTF.

This chain links TRBV7-3 with TRBJ2-1; D may be TRBD2 (6 bases). Germline assignment: CDR1 SGHTA and CDR2 FQGTGA. V lost 2 bases and J lost 8, with 16 bases in between. The CDR3 length is 15 residues. The chain's CDR3 is CASSLSPGDYDEQFF. The CDR3 DNA follows: TGTGCCAGCAGCTTATCCCCGGGAGACTATGATGAGCAGTTCTTC.

The chain employs TRBV19 and TRBJ1-4; D is unclear. CDR1 and CDR2 from the germline V gene are LNHDA and SQIVND (reference sequence). V was shortened by 5 bases and J by 2 bases, with 6 bases between the two germline ends. This CDR3 spans 13 amino acids. CDR3 amino acids: CASSLQTNEKLFF. The CDR3 DNA reads as TGTGCCAGTAGTCTACAGACTAATGAAAAACTGTTTTTT.

CDR3 loop: CASSWGLGNTEAFF. The CDR3 DNA is TGTGCCAGCAGTTGGGGCCTAGGGAACACTGAAGCTTTCTTT. The chain recombines TRBV28 with TRBJ1-1; possible D gene TRBD1, 5 bases. CDR3 length equals 14 residues. V lost 4 bases and J 1 base, leaving 10 bases between the germline ends. Germline V CDR1 and CDR2: MDHEN, SYDVKM.

CDR3: CASSLDRGNEQFF. CDR3 nucleotides: TGTGCCAGCAGCTTAGACAGGGGAAATGAGCAGTTCTTC. The chain couples TRBV11-2 to TRBJ2-1, with a weak D call TRBD1 (6 bases). CDR3 length equals 13 residues. Per germline, CDR1 SGHAT and CDR2 FQNNGV. The germline V and J ends were trimmed by 0 bases and 7 bases, with 7 bases remaining between them.

This CDR3 is CASSYGLRGRDTQYF. The CDR3 coding sequence is TGTGCCAGCAGTTATGGTCTCCGGGGCCGAGATACGCAGTATTTT. The chain carries TRBV6-6 and TRBJ2-3, with D perhaps being TRBD1 or TRBD2 (5 bases each). CDR1 MNHNY and CDR2 SVGAGI come from the germline V gene (reference sequence). The CDR3 is made up of 15 amino acids. V was trimmed by 3 bases and J by 5 bases, leaving 15 bases between them.

Comments on this clone: This CDR3 is also generated by other DNA sequences in the sample. The chain links TRBV5-1 to TRBJ2-7; 14 bases agree with TRBD2. Looked up from germline, CDR1 is SGHRS and CDR2 is YFSETQ. V shed 4 bases and J 7 bases; nucleotides not matched to a gene: 4. The CDR3 has 14 amino acids. CDR3 loop: CASSLGLAGDEQYF. The CDR3 bases are TGCGCCAGCAGCCTGGGACTAGCGGGAGATGAGCAGTACTTC.

This clone was found once. This chain joins TRBV4-1 and TRBJ2-5; possible D gene TRBD1, 6 bases. Germline V CDR1 and CDR2: MGHRA, YSYEKL. The CDR3 runs 14 residues. V dropped 6 bases and J dropped 4 bases, with 15 bases sitting between them. This CDR3 is CASSRQGKGETQYF. The DNA for the CDR3 is TGCGCCAGCAGTCGTCAGGGGAAGGGAGAGACCCAGTACTTC.

V and J are TRBV11-2 and TRBJ1-5, with a tentative D call TRBD1 (6 bases). From germline, CDR1 is SGHAT and CDR2 FQNNGV. The V end lost 2 bases, the J end lost 1 base, and 9 bases lay between the germline ends. CDR3 length equals 15 residues. Written as DNA, the CDR3 is TGTGCCAGCAGCTTAAAGCAGGGGAGCAATCAGCCCCAGCATTTT. It encodes CASSLKQGSNQPQHF.

The V call is TRBV7-2, the J call TRBJ2-7; 12 nucleotides line up with TRBD2. CDR1 is SGHTA, CDR2 FQGNSA, per germline. The trim removed 0 bases at V and 4 bases at J, leaving 1 base unmatched. The CDR3 sequence is 15 residues long. For the CDR3, the DNA is TGTGCCAGCAGCTTAGCGACTAGCGGGAGTTACGAGCAGTACTTC. The encoded protein is CASSLATSGSYEQYF. The full variable domain, its missing parts supplied by reference TRBV7-2 and TRBJ2-7, is GAGVSQSPSNKVTEKGKDVELRCDPISGHTALYWYRQSLGQGLEFLIYFQGNSAPDKSGLPSDRFSAERTGGSVSTLTIQRTQQEDSAVYLCASSLATSGSYEQYFGPGTRLTVT.

This clone was found once. The rearrangement uses TRBV9 and TRBJ2-7; D possibly corresponds to TRBD2 (5 bases). Germline V gives CDR1 SGDLS, CDR2 YYNGEE. V was cut by 0 bases and J by 2 bases, with 12 bases left in between. The CDR3 runs 15 residues. CDR3 DNA: TGTGCCAGCAGCGTAGACGGGATTGGAACCTACGAGCAGTACTTC. It specifies CASSVDGIGTYEQYF.

The chain has TRBV28 and TRBJ1-1; no clear D gene. The V gene lost 9 bases and the J gene lost 3 bases, with 11 bases spanning the gap. The CDR3 runs 12 residues. CDR1 and CDR2 from the germline V gene are MDHEN and SYDVKM. The CDR3 spells CASNGVDTEAFF. CDR3 DNA: TGTGCCAGTAATGGGGTGGACACTGAAGCTTTCTTT.

Points on this clone: The sample carries other DNA sequences with the same CDR3. The chain uses TRBV18 and TRBJ2-7; D remains ambiguous. The CDR3 runs 15 residues. Germline V gene data show CDR1 as KGHSH and CDR2 as LQKENI. V was shortened by 3 bases and J by 0 bases, with 12 bases between the two germline ends. CDR3 sequence: CASSPRGPSSYEQYF. CDR3 sequence (DNA): TGTGCCAGCTCACCGCGCGGCCCGAGCTCCTACGAGCAGTACTTC.